A selection of T cell receptor beta chains follows, all from one sample in a study of T-cell reconstitution after alpha-beta-depleted transplantation in children. TCRdb called the PCR reads again in MiXCR, with one record for every CDR3 protein. The data show about 600,000 distinct CDR3 sequences, more than 20% seen once. Material: PBMCs, mostly from graft donor cells, obtained 360 days after TCRalphabeta/CD19-depleted stem cell transplant. Every receptor here comes from a boy less than two years old who had a stem cell transplant for acute myeloid leukemia, so the T cells may come from the graft donor. CDR3s include the opening cysteine and the closing phenylalanine or tryptophan.

>TRBV20-1
CSGWGGGEETQYF
>TRBV3-1
CASSQVRGGGWSDTQYF
>TRBV6-1
CASGWADLNQPQHF
>TRBV20-1
CSARGDRGRNTEAFF
>TRBV6-5
CASSYSSMNFYEQYF
>TRBV15
CATSRDPVQGSYNEQFF
>TRBV5-1
CASSLGSGIEAFF
>TRBV15
CATSSQGTQYF
>TRBV6-5
CASSYRNRDTEAFF
>TRBV10-3
CAISPDRNTEAFF
>TRBV6-2/TRBV6-3
CASSYGRRGTEAFF
>TRBV20-1
CSASGQGISGANVLTF
>TRBV7-9
CASSFGQGAYTGELFF
>TRBV5-5
CASSLIWGKLTDTQYF
>TRBV7-6
CASSLTRGRNSTDTQYF
>TRBV12-3/TRBV12-4
CASRDAGARNQPQHF
>TRBV29-1
CSAPTASGYTF
>TRBV20-1
CSASKLAGGRGNEQFF
>TRBV20-1
CSASLRLADSTDTQYF
>TRBV20-1
CSATGRLNTEAFF
>TRBV18
CASSPPGLGPDTQYF
>TRBV10-2
CASSDWENYGYTF
>TRBV5-6
CASSVGRGELFF
>TRBV12-3/TRBV12-4
CASSFGQGAFSYEQYF
>TRBV20-1
CSARPGTGTTGELFF
>TRBV20-1
CSARADISSGANVLTF
>TRBV28
CASSLPGGSPLHF
>TRBV10-2
CASSEGPGEFF
>TRBV18
CASSPPQGPYYEQYF
>TRBV13
CASSLGDPSLDTQYF
>TRBV7-8
CAISLQGGSYGKLFF
>TRBV6-1
CASSVSLLTDTQYF
>TRBV29-1
CSVGTGVDTGELFF
>TRBV20-1
CSAPAGGAPGNEQFF
>TRBV20-1
CSARTLQGPYGYTF
>TRBV5-1
CASSLPDRYTDTQYF
>TRBV7-2
CASSSDGYNEKLFF
>TRBV7-6
CASSSQVPNEKLFF
>TRBV7-9
CASSLKPGLTLGNEQFF
>TRBV3-1
CASSQGQGPGSYNEQFF
>TRBV9
CASSPGLAGGRDTQYF
>TRBV6-1
CASSTEGFAAETQYF
>TRBV20-1
CSASPGQNNQPQHF
>TRBV20-1
CSARGYKGFGQETQYF
>TRBV7-8
CASSATRTGEERAFF
>TRBV7-2
CASSLAGSGALYNEQFF
>TRBV7-9
CASSLGGLRNSPLHF
>TRBV4-3
CASSQVLVGDTQYF
>TRBV5-7
CASSFKGAGSYNEQFF
>TRBV12-3/TRBV12-4
CASSLPFGSTELFF
>TRBV20-1
CGALAGTYNEQFF
>TRBV7-6
CASSFGQGQPQHF
>TRBV27
CASGGGTYEQYF
>TRBV7-9
CASSWRTTGANEKLFF
>TRBV12-3/TRBV12-4
CASTRRGLANEKLFF
>TRBV29-1
CSVTGPSNEKLFF
>TRBV20-1
CSAERWSEKLFF